This T cell receptor beta chain was retrieved from a study of immune characteristics of hereditary and idiopathic chronic pancreatitis. At the level of the whole study: Local immune cells and TCRbeta repertoires in the pancreas were profiled in this study for hereditary and idiopathic chronic pancreatitis, with control organ donor pancreases used for comparison. TCRbeta sequencing was performed on a few control pancreases, under 10 hereditary chronic pancreatitis pancreases and roughly 6 idiopathic chronic pancreatitis pancreases. The gDNA-based approach was chosen because it involved minimal in vitro experimental manipulation of pancreas-infiltrating T cells. What the study reported, not specific to this receptor: The study did not include chronic pancreatitis caused by alcohol use. Numbers of productive TCR rearrangements correlated positively with disease severity scores among 13 chronic pancreatitis patients. Compared with controls, both chronic pancreatitis groups had significantly higher TCRbeta repertoire diversity and lower clonality. Because patient tissue could only be obtained at the time of TPIAT, differences in disease duration may have influenced the immune findings. Hereditary and idiopathic chronic pancreatitis differed in Vbeta-Jbeta gene family usage, including TRBV10, TRBV19, TRBV23 and TRBV5.

This clone was seen a handful of times. Its binding antigen is unknown. No per-base quality is available; no much larger clone lies one base away. Pancreas tissue with chronic pancreatitis was obtained from patients having total pancreatectomy with islet autotransplantation (TPIAT). None of the chronic pancreatitis patients included in the study had a known history of diabetes. For TCRbeta sequencing, genomic DNA was extracted directly from bulk pancreas tissue without sorting T cells. At two US centers, pancreas tissues from patients and organ donors were collected on a consecutive basis. Receptors were amplified or captured by the immunoSEQ multiplex PCR assay. The TCRbeta CDR3 region and adjacent sequences were amplified and sequenced from pancreatic genomic DNA. The original methods were these. Productive clonality and productive rearrangement counts were measured along with repertoire diversity, which was expressed as a mean normalized Shannon-Wiener index. The nonparametric Mann-Whitney U test was used to compare repertoire metrics between the control and chronic pancreatitis groups. A clonotype counted as shared when its CDR3beta sequence had identical amino acid composition and length across subjects. TCRdb took this table from immuneACCESS and kept in-frame rearrangements with V and J called. Such tables lack part of the clones; where checked against another copy, unresolved V genes explain under half of the gap, and the rest is unexplained. Clone size and V and J calls were adopted from that table, with D and trimming inferred from the DNA. This sample is represented by about 6,000 clones; around 75% of them were singletons. The ten largest account for approximately 7.4% of the sample.

From cysteine to phenylalanine, the CDR3 is 14 amino acids long. Only CDR3 DNA is held: 42 bases, read in frame from base 1. CDR1 SEHNR and CDR2 FQNEAQ were looked up in the germline V gene (reference sequence). Cut back by 5 bases and 4 bases, the V and J ends lie 14 bases apart. The TCR sequence derives from a human donor with chronic pancreatitis. The chain uses TRBV7-9 and TRBJ1-1; no D gene call is confident. Sequencing was carried out using pancreas tissue with hereditary chronic pancreatitis. Here is the DNA: TGTGCCAGCAGCCACAATCCAGGCGGCACTGAAGCTTTCTTT. Its coded protein is CASSHNPGGTEAFF.